One sample yielded the 13 T cell receptor beta chains listed below, sequenced in a study of CD8 T cells in ankylosing spondylitis. No antigen has been identified for these receptors. TCRdb called the 5' RACE reads again in MiXCR, with one record for every CDR3 protein. The sample lists around 770,000 distinct CDR3 sequences; approximately 12% were seen once. Study-wide points: Ankylosing spondylitis blood seemed to carry a telltale TCR beta motif made of under ten highly homologous variants.

The sequenced sample consisted of blood, either unsorted or a sorted T cell fraction (not recorded which). The receptor set was obtained from a male donor with ankylosing spondylitis.

This clonotype was seen a handful of times. This chain uses TRBV6-2 or TRBV6-3 with TRBJ1-4; maybe TRBD1 (6 bases). V was pared by 0 bases and J by 1 base, with 15 bases between. The CDR3 has 18 residues. Germline CDR1 and CDR2: MNHEY and SVGEGT. The CDR3 sequence: CASSYSRQEDQTNEKLFF. The CDR3 DNA is TGTGCCAGCAGTTACTCGAGACAGGAGGATCAAACTAATGAAAAACTGTTTTTT.

This clonotype came up a few times. This sequence joins TRBV5-1 and TRBJ2-1; 14 bases fit TRBD2. CDR1 SGHRS and CDR2 YFSETQ come from the germline V gene. V shed 2 bases, J shed 2 bases, and the junction held 9 bases outside the gene matches. The CDR3 length is 19 residues. The CDR3 here is CASSLPGTSGSSPYNEQFF. The DNA for the CDR3 is TGCGCCAGCAGCTTACCCGGGACTAGCGGGAGTTCCCCCTACAATGAGCAGTTCTTC.

The chain is built from TRBV25-1 and TRBJ1-1, with D maybe TRBD1 (5 bases). Deletions cut 1 base from V and 5 bases from J, with 8 bases between. This CDR3 comprises 13 residues. Per the germline V gene, CDR1 is MGHDK and CDR2 is SYGVNS. The CDR3 region has the DNA TGTGCCAGCAGTGAATCGGGGGAGACTGAAGCTTTCTTT. As protein: CASSESGETEAFF. The entire variable domain, with the rest obtained from reference TRBV25-1 and TRBJ1-1, is as follows: EADIYQTPRYLVIGTGKKITLECSQTMGHDKMYWYQQDPGMELHLIHYSYGVNSTEKGDLSSESTVSRIRTEHFPLTLESARPSHTSQYLCASSESGETEAFFGQGTRLTVV.

This clonotype was picked up a small number of times. The chain couples TRBV20-1 to TRBJ1-5, with D possibly being TRBD1 (5 bases). Germline CDR1 and CDR2: DFQATT and SNEGSKA (reference sequence). The CDR3 consists of 14 residues. Deletions cut 4 bases from V and 1 base from J, with 11 bases between. This CDR3 reads CSATGFSSNQPQHF. CDR3 nucleotides: TGCAGTGCTACAGGGTTTTCGAGCAATCAGCCCCAGCATTTT.

This clonotype has a handful of counts. The genes are TRBV28 and TRBJ2-7; 8 bases align to TRBD2. The CDR3 is 15 amino acids. The junction had 13 bases not matched to a gene; V was cut back by 5 bases and J by 7 bases. In germline, CDR1 is MDHEN, CDR2 SYDVKM. In DNA, the CDR3 is TGTGCCAGCAGTCCGCCGGGTAGCGGGGAAGGGGAGCAGTACTTC. Protein sequence: CASSPPGSGEGEQYF.

Many counts were recorded for this clonotype. J is TRBJ2-3 and V is TRBV15; D is unclear. Per germline, CDR1 LNHNV and CDR2 YYDKDF (reference sequence). The CDR3 contains 15 residues. Trimming cost V 6 bases and J 10 bases, with 23 bases left between them. As DNA, the CDR3 is TGTGCCACCAGTCGGCAGGTGTCCGGCAGTTCGGCGCAGTATTTT. This encodes CATSRQVSGSSAQYF. Full variable domain (outside the CDR3, taken from reference TRBV15 and TRBJ2-3): DAMVIQNPRYQVTQFGKPVTLSCSQTLNHNVMYWYQQKSSQAPKLLFHYYDKDFNNEADTPDNFQSRRPNTSFCFLDIRSPGLGDTAMYLCATSRQVSGSSAQYFGPGTRLTVL.

This clonotype has more than one count but fewer than ten. The CDR3 reads CASSVIGTGKETQYF. The DNA of the CDR3 is TGTGCCAGCAGCGTAATCGGGACAGGGAAAGAGACCCAGTACTTC. The rearrangement uses TRBV7-3 and TRBJ2-5; TRBD1 aligns across 9 bases. After removal of 5 bases from V and 3 bases from J, the junction contained 7 bases not matched to a gene. Germline V lookup: CDR1 SGHTA, CDR2 FQGTGA. The CDR3 length is 15 residues.

The genes are TRBV15 and TRBJ1-2; 10 bases are shared with TRBD1. The V gene's germline CDR1 is LNHNV and CDR2 YYDKDF (reference sequence). V dropped 0 bases and J dropped 6; count of bases not matched to a gene: 7. This CDR3 comprises 16 residues. CDR3 region: CATSRDPLTGGNGYTF. The CDR3 DNA sequence: TGTGCCACCAGCAGAGATCCTTTGACAGGGGGCAATGGCTACACCTTC.

The CDR3 sequence: CASSLAPSGSFLSEQYF. CDR3 nucleotide sequence: TGCGCCAGCAGCTTAGCCCCAAGCGGGAGTTTTCTTAGCGAGCAGTACTTC. The chain uses TRBV5-1 and TRBJ2-7; 8 bases are a match to TRBD2. CDR3 length: 17 amino acids. Germline values: CDR1 SGHRS, CDR2 YFSETQ. J lost 6 bases, V lost 2 bases, and 16 bases had no gene match.

V is TRBV20-1 and J is TRBJ2-1; a weak D match, TRBD2 (5 bases). Trimming pared 1 base from V and 0 bases from J, leaving 13 bases between. This CDR3 has 16 amino acids. Germline assignment: CDR1 DFQATT and CDR2 SNEGSKA (reference sequence). The chain's CDR3 is CSARGRAASSYNEQFF. The DNA for the CDR3 is TGCAGTGCTAGAGGCCGAGCGGCCAGCTCCTACAATGAGCAGTTCTTC.

The chain uses TRBV20-1 and TRBJ2-3, with a possible D match to TRBD1 (6 bases). The CDR3 loop spans 15 amino acids. The germline V gene encodes CDR1 DFQATT and CDR2 SNEGSKA (reference sequence). Between the trimmed V and J ends, which lost 0 bases and 4 bases, there was a span of 14 bases. The CDR3 DNA is TGCAGTGCTAGAGAGAACAGGGTTTGGGCAGATACGCAGTATTTT. Amino acid sequence: CSARENRVWADTQYF.

This CDR3 reads CASSLGQAQQPQHF. CDR3 DNA sequence: TGTGCCAGCAGTCTCGGACAGGCCCAACAGCCCCAGCATTTT. J is TRBJ1-5 and V is TRBV28, with TRBD1 matching over 7 bases. The CDR3 covers 14 residues. J gave up 7 bases and V 5 bases, and 8 bases lay outside the gene matches. CDR1 and CDR2 from the germline V gene are MDHEN and SYDVKM.

A few counts support this clonotype. V usage is TRBV10-1 and J usage is TRBJ2-2, with TRBD2 as a possible D gene (6 bases). The CDR3 is made up of 17 amino acids. V dropped 6 bases and J dropped 2 bases, with 19 bases sitting between them. Germline CDR1 is WNHNN and CDR2 is SYGVQD (reference sequence). The CDR3, as DNA: TGCGCCAGCAGAACCGACTCGAGCGGGTCCAACACCGGGGAGCTGTTTTTT. It translates to CASRTDSSGSNTGELFF.